A selection of T cell receptor beta chains follows, all from one sample in a study of blood T cell repertoires in COVID-19. Sequencing was performed with immunoSEQ multiplex PCR; in TCRdb, only in-frame clones are kept and a portion is missing. Of some 170,000 clones listed, roughly 87% are singletons. Source material: peripheral blood. These TCRs come from a woman aged 70-85 years with acute or convalescent COVID-19. The CDR3 runs from the conserved cysteine through the conserved F or W. The D gene is left open where the match is weak. Part of the rows lack a size; the others show once, few, many or a class for expanded clones.

CDR3 length: 14; V gene: TRBV19; J gene: TRBJ1-5; clone size: .; D gene: TRBD1; CDR3 DNA: TGTGACAATCCTGGGACAGGGGCAAATCAGCCCCAGCATTTT; CDR3 protein: CDNPGTGANQPQHF
CDR3 length: 14; V gene: TRBV3-1/TRBV3-2; J gene: TRBJ1-5; clone size: .; D gene: .; CDR3 DNA: TGTGCCAGCAGCCAACAGGGTAACAATCAGCCCCAGCATTTT; CDR3 protein: CASSQQGNNQPQHF
CDR3 length: 17; V gene: TRBV11-2; J gene: TRBJ1-1; clone size: .; D gene: .; CDR3 DNA: TGTGCCAGCAGCCTGGGACTTCAGCCCCCTATGAACACTGAAGCTTTCTTT; CDR3 protein: CASSLGLQPPMNTEAFF
CDR3 length: 15; V gene: TRBV28; J gene: TRBJ1-5; clone size: .; D gene: .; CDR3 DNA: TGTGCCAGCAGCGAGGGGGATTTGCGAAATCAGCCCCAGCATTTT; CDR3 protein: CASSEGDLRNQPQHF
CDR3 length: 14; V gene: TRBV30; J gene: TRBJ2-3; clone size: .; D gene: .; CDR3 DNA: TGTGCCGGGCAGGGGCCCGTGGGAACAGATACGCAGTATTTT; CDR3 protein: CAGQGPVGTDTQYF
CDR3 length: 13; V gene: TRBV6-5; J gene: TRBJ1-1; clone size: .; D gene: .; CDR3 DNA: TGTGCCAGCAGTTCCCGACAGACCACTGAAGCTTTCTTT; CDR3 protein: CASSSRQTTEAFF
CDR3 length: 16; V gene: TRBV5-3; J gene: TRBJ2-1; clone size: .; D gene: TRBD1; CDR3 DNA: TGTGCCAGAAGCTTGGTTACAGGCAGGGGGCAAGATGAGCAGTTCTTC; CDR3 protein: CARSLVTGRGQDEQFF
CDR3 length: 18; V gene: TRBV4-1; J gene: TRBJ2-7; clone size: few; D gene: .; CDR3 DNA: TGCGCCAGCAGCCAAGGGAATAGCCCGCTCCTTGGCTCCTACGAGCAGTACTTC; CDR3 protein: CASSQGNSPLLGSYEQYF
CDR3 length: 16; V gene: TRBV28; J gene: TRBJ1-2; clone size: once; D gene: .; CDR3 DNA: TGTGCCAGCAGTTTAGTCGGACAGCACAATAACTATGGCTACACCTTC; CDR3 protein: CASSLVGQHNNYGYTF
CDR3 length: 15; V gene: TRBV7-2; J gene: TRBJ2-1; clone size: .; D gene: TRBD2; CDR3 DNA: TGTGCCAGCAGCACCCCGGGACTAGCAGGCAATGAGCAGTTCTTC; CDR3 protein: CASSTPGLAGNEQFF
CDR3 length: 13; V gene: TRBV6-1; J gene: TRBJ2-1; clone size: .; D gene: TRBD2; CDR3 DNA: TGTGCCAGCAAGGGAGGGAGCGGCAATGAGCAGTTCTTC; CDR3 protein: CASKGGSGNEQFF
CDR3 length: 17; V gene: TRBV19; J gene: TRBJ1-1; clone size: few; D gene: .; CDR3 DNA: TGTGCCAGTAGTATTAGGGGAGGGACGGGGGGATCCACTGAAGCTTTCTTT; CDR3 protein: CASSIRGGTGGSTEAFF
CDR3 length: 15; V gene: TRBV10-1; J gene: TRBJ2-7; clone size: .; D gene: TRBD1; CDR3 DNA: TGCGCCAGCAGTGAGTCGCCCGGGACAGGCTACGAGCAGTACTTC; CDR3 protein: CASSESPGTGYEQYF
CDR3 length: 14; V gene: TRBV29-1; J gene: TRBJ1-2; clone size: .; D gene: TRBD1; CDR3 DNA: TGCAGCGTTGAAGGGGACAGGGGGAACTATGGCTACACCTTC; CDR3 protein: CSVEGDRGNYGYTF
CDR3 length: 14; V gene: TRBV21-1; J gene: TRBJ1-1; clone size: .; D gene: .; CDR3 DNA: TGTGCCAGCACCAAAGGGGGTCCAGGGGCGGAAGCTTTCTTT; CDR3 protein: CASTKGGPGAEAFF
CDR3 length: 14; V gene: TRBV6-2/TRBV6-3; J gene: TRBJ1-1; clone size: few; D gene: TRBD1; CDR3 DNA: TGTGCCAGCAGTTACTCCCAGGGGGCAACCGAAGCTTTCTTT; CDR3 protein: CASSYSQGATEAFF
CDR3 length: 15; V gene: TRBV2; J gene: TRBJ1-1; clone size: .; D gene: TRBD1; CDR3 DNA: TGTGCCAGCAGCCTACAGGGGATGAGGAACACTGAAGCTTTCTTT; CDR3 protein: CASSLQGMRNTEAFF
CDR3 length: 17; V gene: TRBV19; J gene: TRBJ1-1; clone size: .; D gene: TRBD1; CDR3 DNA: TGTGCCAGTAGTATTCCGGGACAGGTGTTGGAGAACACTGAAGCTTTCTTT; CDR3 protein: CASSIPGQVLENTEAFF
CDR3 length: 16; V gene: TRBV19; J gene: TRBJ1-5; clone size: .; D gene: TRBD1; CDR3 DNA: TGTGCCAGTTCGGACAGGGTGTGGCGGGGTGTTCAGCCCCAGCATTTT; CDR3 protein: CASSDRVWRGVQPQHF
CDR3 length: 15; V gene: TRBV24-1; J gene: TRBJ2-3; clone size: .; D gene: TRBD2; CDR3 DNA: TGTGCCACCAGTCGACTAGCGCGTAGCACAGATACGCAGTATTTT; CDR3 protein: CATSRLARSTDTQYF
CDR3 length: 13; V gene: TRBV7-2; J gene: TRBJ2-7; clone size: .; D gene: .; CDR3 DNA: TGTGCCAGCAGTCGGACAGTCTCCTACGAGCAGTACTTC; CDR3 protein: CASSRTVSYEQYF
CDR3 length: 16; V gene: TRBV29-1; J gene: TRBJ2-1; clone size: .; D gene: .; CDR3 DNA: TGCAGCGTTGAAGGGCCCCAGCGCAACGCCTACAATGAGCAGTTCTTC; CDR3 protein: CSVEGPQRNAYNEQFF
CDR3 length: 13; V gene: TRBV19; J gene: TRBJ1-2; clone size: .; D gene: TRBD1; CDR3 DNA: TGTGCCAGTAGTACCGCCGGGACAGATCTACGGTACTTC; CDR3 protein: CASSTAGTDLRYF
CDR3 length: 14; V gene: TRBV28; J gene: TRBJ2-7; clone size: .; D gene: TRBD1; CDR3 DNA: TGTGCCAGCAGAAGGACAGGGGGCTCAGGGGAGCAGTACTTC; CDR3 protein: CASRRTGGSGEQYF
CDR3 length: 16; V gene: TRBV27; J gene: TRBJ1-4; clone size: .; D gene: TRBD1; CDR3 DNA: TGTGCCAGCAGTTTATCGGGACAGGGGCTAAATGAAAAACTGTTTTTT; CDR3 protein: CASSLSGQGLNEKLFF
CDR3 length: 12; V gene: TRBV28; J gene: TRBJ1-6; clone size: once; D gene: .; CDR3 DNA: TGTGCCAGCAGTTTACAGCGCGGATCCCTCCACTTT; CDR3 protein: CASSLQRGSLHF
CDR3 length: 14; V gene: TRBV5-1; J gene: TRBJ2-7; clone size: .; D gene: TRBD2; CDR3 DNA: TGCGCCAGCAGCTTAGAGCGGGGGGTCTACGAGCAGTACTTC; CDR3 protein: CASSLERGVYEQYF
CDR3 length: 17; V gene: TRBV4-1; J gene: TRBJ1-4; clone size: few; D gene: TRBD1; CDR3 DNA: TGCGCCAGCAGCCAAGATCGGCTCGGGACAGGGGATGAAAAACTGTTTTTT; CDR3 protein: CASSQDRLGTGDEKLFF
CDR3 length: 14; V gene: TRBV28; J gene: TRBJ2-5; clone size: .; D gene: .; CDR3 DNA: TGTGCCAGCAGTTTGTATTCTCCCGAGGGGACCCAGTACTTC; CDR3 protein: CASSLYSPEGTQYF
CDR3 length: 12; V gene: TRBV28; J gene: TRBJ2-2; clone size: .; D gene: .; CDR3 DNA: TGTGCCAGCAGTCCCAGGGTCCGGGAGCTGTTTTTT; CDR3 protein: CASSPRVRELFF
CDR3 length: 13; V gene: TRBV13; J gene: TRBJ1-3; clone size: .; D gene: TRBD1; CDR3 DNA: TGTGCCAGCAGCCGGGACAGAGGAAACACCATATATTTT; CDR3 protein: CASSRDRGNTIYF
CDR3 length: 14; V gene: TRBV9; J gene: TRBJ2-3; clone size: .; D gene: TRBD2; CDR3 DNA: TGTGCCAGCAGCAGAGGACTAGCGACAGATACGCAGTATTTT; CDR3 protein: CASSRGLATDTQYF
CDR3 length: 18; V gene: TRBV28; J gene: TRBJ1-2; clone size: once; D gene: .; CDR3 DNA: TGTGCCAGCAGGGCCGAGCCGGGGGGGTATATCTTAAGCTATGGCTACACCTTC; CDR3 protein: CASRAEPGGYILSYGYTF
CDR3 length: 13; V gene: TRBV30; J gene: TRBJ1-1; clone size: .; D gene: TRBD1; CDR3 DNA: TGTGCCTGGAGTCCTGACAGGGAGACTGAAGCTTTCTTT; CDR3 protein: CAWSPDRETEAFF
CDR3 length: 14; V gene: TRBV28; J gene: TRBJ1-1; clone size: few; D gene: TRBD1; CDR3 DNA: TGTGCCAGCACCTGGACAGGGAAGAACACTGAAGCTTTCTTT; CDR3 protein: CASTWTGKNTEAFF
CDR3 length: 15; V gene: TRBV7-2; J gene: TRBJ2-2; clone size: .; D gene: .; CDR3 DNA: TGTGCCAGCAGCTTTACTAGAGGAGGAACCGGGGAGCTGTTTTTT; CDR3 protein: CASSFTRGGTGELFF
CDR3 length: 13; V gene: TRBV7-2; J gene: TRBJ2-7; clone size: .; D gene: .; CDR3 DNA: TGTGCCAGCAGCTTTGATCCGGCAGGCGAGCAGTACTTC; CDR3 protein: CASSFDPAGEQYF
CDR3 length: 19; V gene: TRBV4-2; J gene: TRBJ2-2; clone size: .; D gene: TRBD2; CDR3 DNA: TGTGCCAGCAGCCCGAGGCGGGCTAGCGGGGGATTAGACACCGGGGAGCTGTTTTTT; CDR3 protein: CASSPRRASGGLDTGELFF
CDR3 length: 13; V gene: TRBV29-1; J gene: TRBJ1-5; clone size: .; D gene: .; CDR3 DNA: TGCAGCGTTGTCTCGGGAAAGGATCAGCCCCAGCATTTT; CDR3 protein: CSVVSGKDQPQHF
CDR3 length: 14; V gene: TRBV4-2; J gene: TRBJ1-2; clone size: .; D gene: .; CDR3 DNA: TGTGCCAGCAGCCAGCCTACAGAAAACTATGGCTACACCTTC; CDR3 protein: CASSQPTENYGYTF
CDR3 length: 15; V gene: TRBV7-2; J gene: TRBJ2-3; clone size: .; D gene: .; CDR3 DNA: TGTGCCAGCAGCTCCGTAGCGGTTACAACGGATACGCAGTATTTT; CDR3 protein: CASSSVAVTTDTQYF
CDR3 length: 15; V gene: TRBV28; J gene: TRBJ2-1; clone size: .; D gene: TRBD2; CDR3 DNA: TGTGCCAGCAGACGGCCGGGACTAGCTTACAATGAGCAGTTCTTC; CDR3 protein: CASRRPGLAYNEQFF
CDR3 length: 12; V gene: TRBV7-9; J gene: TRBJ2-7; clone size: .; D gene: .; CDR3 DNA: TGTGCCAGCAGCACTGGTCCGGGGGAGCAGTACTTC; CDR3 protein: CASSTGPGEQYF